Following are 23 T cell receptor beta chains from one sample sequenced in a study of T-cell reconstitution after alpha-beta-depleted transplantation in children. Using unique molecular identifiers, the investigators prepared the TCRbeta library. A single record per CDR3 protein comes from TCRdb applying MiXCR to the PCR reads. The sample consists of around 270,000 distinct CDR3 sequences, 10% of them appearing once. The sequenced sample was PBMCs, obtained before TCRalphabeta/CD19-depleted stem cell transplant. The receptors derive from a boy in the first two years of life with acute myeloid leukemia, due to receive a stem cell transplant.

On this clonotype: This is likely a read error, given that the CDR3 carries no conserved phenylalanine or tryptophan at its end. V and J are TRBV10-3 and TRBJ1-5; 7 bases map to TRBD1. Germline V gene lookup returns CDR1 ENHRY and CDR2 SYGVKD. This CDR3 region has 13 residues. After removal of 3 bases from V and 4 bases from J, the junction contained 0 bases not matched to a gene. In nucleotides, the CDR3 is TGTGCCATCAGTGAACAGGGGAATCAGCCCCAGCATTTA. Its translation: CAISEQGNQPQHL.

The table lists this clonotype with many counts. The J gene is TRBJ2-3, the V gene TRBV7-3, with 7 bases lining up with TRBD2. The length of the CDR3 is 15 residues. V lost 1 base, J lost 2 bases, and 3 bases stayed unmatched. In germline, CDR1 is SGHTA, CDR2 FQGTGA. The CDR3 coding sequence is TGTGCCAGCAGCTTAAAGCGGGGCTTCACAGATACGCAGTATTTT. This sequence encodes CASSLKRGFTDTQYF. The whole variable domain, remainder taken from reference TRBV7-3 and TRBJ2-3, is GAGVSQTPSNKVTEKGKYVELRCDPISGHTALYWYRQSLGQGPEFLIYFQGTGAADDSGLPNDRFFAVRPEGSVSTLKIQRTERGDSAVYLCASSLKRGFTDTQYFGPGTRLTVL.

There are many counts of this clonotype. The rearrangement uses TRBV18 and TRBJ2-7; D might be TRBD1 (6 bases). The CDR3 covers 16 residues. Germline CDR1 is KGHSH and CDR2 is LQKENI. Trimming pared 2 bases from V and 6 bases from J, leaving 20 bases between. This chain's CDR3 is CASSPGGRRWSGEQYF. The CDR3 bases are TGTGCCAGCTCACCAGGGGGCAGGAGGTGGTCTGGCGAGCAGTACTTC.

This clonotype occurred a few times. V is TRBV10-2 and J is TRBJ2-1; tentatively, D is TRBD2 (7 bases). The germline CDR1 and CDR2 sequences are WSHSY and SAAADI. The CDR3 has 13 amino acids. Trimming left V 6 bases short and J 9 bases short, with 15 bases between. This CDR3 is CASREGGRGEQFF. The CDR3, as DNA: TGCGCCAGCAGAGAGGGGGGGAGAGGTGAGCAGTTCTTC.

This clonotype occurred many times. The J gene is TRBJ2-6, the V gene TRBV13; no reliable D call. The CDR3 is 16 amino acids. The germline V gene encodes CDR1 PRHDT and CDR2 FYEKMQ (reference sequence). V was clipped by 4 bases and J by 1 base, with 11 bases between them. The CDR3 DNA is TGTGCCAGCAGCTCCTGGCCCGCATCTGGGGCCAACGTCCTGACTTTC. It translates to CASSSWPASGANVLTF.

V is TRBV6-2 or TRBV6-3 and J is TRBJ2-7; D may be TRBD1 or TRBD2 (5 bases each). The CDR3 covers 11 residues. CDR1 and CDR2 (germline): MNHEY, SVGEGT. Trimming stripped 2 bases from V and 6 bases from J, with 5 bases between. In DNA form, the CDR3 reads TGTGCCAGCAGTTACGGGACCGAGCAGTACTTC. Residues: CASSYGTEQYF.

This clonotype was seen only a few times. The rearrangement links TRBV27 to TRBJ2-7; possible D gene TRBD2, 6 bases. Germline values: CDR1 MNHEY, CDR2 SMNVEV (reference sequence). The CDR3 sequence is 15 residues long. V lost 6 bases to trimming and J lost 0 bases, with 15 bases between them. CDR3 in DNA: TGTGCCAGCAGCTATAAGGGACTTCACTCCTACGAGCAGTACTTC. It is translated as CASSYKGLHSYEQYF.

This clonotype has at least ten counts. As DNA, the CDR3 is TGTGCCAGCAGCCAATTAGCCGGGACTAGCTTTTCCTTCGCCGGGGAGCTGTTTTTT. This gives the protein CASSQLAGTSFSFAGELFF. The chain links TRBV4-2 to TRBJ2-2, with 9 nucleotides matching TRBD2. In germline, CDR1 is LGHNA, CDR2 YNFKEQ. Trimming cost V 2 bases and J 6 bases; bases outside gene matches: 16. There are 19 residues in the CDR3.

The table lists this clonotype with many counts. This rearrangement joins TRBV20-1 to TRBJ2-1; 10 nucleotides match TRBD2. Germline V CDR1 and CDR2: DFQATT, SNEGSKA (reference sequence). The junction had 9 bases not matched to a gene; V was cut back by 1 base and J by 9 bases. The length of the CDR3 is 15 residues. DNA for the CDR3: TGCAGTGCTAGAGTGGCTAGCGGGAGATTCAGTGAGCAGTTCTTC. This codes for CSARVASGRFSEQFF.

This clonotype came up many times. The CDR3: CASSPGQILSGANVLTF. The CDR3 DNA reads TGTGCCAGCAGCCCGGGACAGATCCTCTCTGGGGCCAACGTCCTGACTTTC. V gene TRBV7-2 combines with J gene TRBJ2-6; 7 bases line up with TRBD1. Germline assignment: CDR1 SGHTA and CDR2 FQGNSA. V was clipped by 5 bases and J by 0 bases; unmatched bases: 7. The CDR3 runs to 17 residues.

This clonotype was counted at least ten times. The genes are TRBV12-3 or TRBV12-4 and TRBJ1-2; D remains unclear. V was shortened by 2 bases and J by 5 bases, with 18 bases between the two germline ends. The CDR3 contains 16 residues. Here the CDR3 reads CASSLIAGRWPYGYTF. CDR3 in DNA: TGTGCCAGCAGTTTAATAGCGGGGAGATGGCCTTATGGCTACACCTTC.

The gene calls are TRBV11-3 and TRBJ2-1; 14 positions match TRBD2. CDR3 length equals 18 residues. V lost 1 base, J lost 7 bases, and 9 bases stayed unmatched. Germline CDR1 is SGHNT and CDR2 is YENEEA. The CDR3 nucleotides read TGTGCCAGCAGCTTAGGTACCGGGACTAGCGGGAGAGGGAATGAGCAGTTCTTC. It encodes CASSLGTGTSGRGNEQFF.

The chain employs TRBV7-3 and TRBJ2-5, with TRBD2 as a possible D gene (6 bases). V lost 3 bases, J lost 6 bases, and 14 bases lay in between. Germline-derived CDR1 and CDR2 are SGHTA and FQGTGA. CDR3 length: 14 amino acids. The CDR3 here is CASSFGGGEQTQYF. The DNA for the CDR3 is TGTGCCAGCAGCTTTGGAGGAGGGGAACAGACCCAGTACTTC.

Many counts were recorded for this clonotype. V gene TRBV19 combines with J gene TRBJ2-2; 9 bases line up with TRBD1. V shed 3 bases and J 5 bases; nucleotides not matched to a gene: 7. Germline-derived CDR1 and CDR2 are LNHDA and SQIVND (reference sequence). The CDR3 contains 16 residues. CDR3 amino acids: CASSMRPGQGTGELFF. The CDR3 DNA is TGTGCCAGTAGTATGCGCCCGGGACAGGGTACCGGGGAGCTGTTTTTT.

There are many counts of this clonotype. This chain joins TRBV6-8 and TRBJ2-7; D is ambiguous. This CDR3 has 13 amino acids. CDR1 and CDR2 from the germline V gene are MNHGY and SAAAGT. Trimming removed 5 bases at V and 2 bases at J, with 10 bases between. The CDR3 region is CASSDPSTYEQYF. CDR3 DNA: TGTGCCAGCAGTGACCCTAGTACCTACGAGCAGTACTTC.

This clonotype was seen ten or more times. V usage is TRBV3-1 and J usage is TRBJ2-4; unclear D gene. Per the germline V gene, CDR1 is LGHDT and CDR2 is YNNKEL (reference sequence). The CDR3 loop spans 15 amino acids. V was cut by 4 bases and J by 3 bases, with 13 bases left in between. This CDR3 is CASSLSEEGKNIQYF. The CDR3 DNA reads as TGTGCCAGCAGCCTATCTGAGGAAGGCAAAAACATTCAGTACTTC.

In regard to this clonotype: The junction differs from germline at one of its ends, possibly a read error. The gene calls are TRBV7-2 and TRBJ1-5; the D is unclear. The CDR3 consists of 12 residues. Germline V gene sequence: CDR1 SGHTA, CDR2 FQGNSA. The CDR3 loop reads CASSLGDQRQHF. The CDR3 nucleotides read TGTGCCAGCAGCTTAGGAGATCAGCGCCAGCATTTT.

This clonotype has at least ten counts. The chain carries TRBV12-3 or TRBV12-4 and TRBJ2-1; D remains unclear. The germline V and J ends were trimmed by 3 bases and 2 bases, with 8 bases remaining between them. This CDR3 contains 14 residues. CDR3 protein: CASSLTLPYNEQFF. CDR3 DNA sequence: TGTGCCAGCAGTTTGACCCTACCCTACAATGAGCAGTTCTTC.

This clonotype was seen many times. The chain couples TRBV6-5 to TRBJ2-7, with 7 bases that match TRBD1. V trimming: 10 bases; J trimming: 2 bases; junction bases outside the gene matches: 8. The CDR3 runs to 13 residues. Germline values: CDR1 MNHEY, CDR2 SVGAGI. This CDR3 reads CATEFDRAYEQYF. The CDR3 bases are TGTGCCACCGAGTTTGACAGGGCCTACGAGCAGTACTTC.

In its sample, this clonotype was seen many times. The chain has TRBV11-2 and TRBJ2-1; possible D gene TRBD1, 8 bases. Trimming removed 4 bases from V and 9 bases from J, with 22 bases in between. Germline loops: CDR1 SGHAT, CDR2 FQNNGV. The CDR3 length is 16 residues. This CDR3 reads CASSSTGGSGAREQFF. The CDR3 region has the DNA TGTGCCAGCAGCTCCACAGGGGGGAGCGGGGCGCGTGAGCAGTTCTTC.

In this sample, this clonotype turned up many times. V and J are TRBV6-1 and TRBJ2-2, with a weak D call TRBD1 (6 bases). This CDR3 is built from 14 residues. Per the germline V gene, CDR1 is MNHNS and CDR2 is SASEGT. V was trimmed by 6 bases and J by 5 bases, leaving 13 bases between them. The CDR3 here is CASRDYRETGELFF. Written as DNA, the CDR3 is TGTGCCAGCAGGGATTACAGGGAGACCGGGGAGCTGTTTTTT.

This clonotype has at least ten counts. V is TRBV6-5 and J is TRBJ2-3; 11 nucleotides agree with TRBD1. The CDR3 is made up of 15 amino acids. With 4 bases clipped from V and 4 bases from J, the junction kept 4 bases outside the gene matches. CDR1 is MNHEY, CDR2 SVGAGI, per germline. CDR3: CASSWGQGGADTQYF. CDR3 sequence (DNA): TGTGCCAGCAGTTGGGGACAGGGGGGGGCAGATACGCAGTATTTT.

This clonotype was counted at least ten times. The rearrangement uses TRBV7-2 and TRBJ2-1, with 13 positions matching TRBD2. Trimming took 0 bases from V and 4 from J; bases not matched to a gene: 0. This CDR3 has 16 residues. CDR1 is SGHTA and CDR2 is FQGNSA in the germline V gene. As DNA, the CDR3 is TGTGCCAGCAGCTTAGCACTAGCGGGAGGGTACAATGAGCAGTTCTTC. It codes for CASSLALAGGYNEQFF. Full variable domain (outside the CDR3, taken from reference TRBV7-2 and TRBJ2-1): GAGVSQSPSNKVTEKGKDVELRCDPISGHTALYWYRQSLGQGLEFLIYFQGNSAPDKSGLPSDRFSAERTGGSVSTLTIQRTQQEDSAVYLCASSLALAGGYNEQFFGPGTRLTVL.